These 18 T cell receptor beta chains share one sample of origin, sequenced in a study of CD8 T cells in ankylosing spondylitis. MiXCR was run by TCRdb on the 5' RACE reads, yielding one entry per CDR3 protein. The top ten hold nearly 60% of the sample, which has tens of thousands of distinct CDR3 sequences, around 30% seen once. The specimen sequenced was blood, either unsorted or a sorted T cell fraction (not recorded which). These TCRs come from a male donor with ankylosing spondylitis or in good health (not recorded which).

There are a few counts of this clonotype. The chain's CDR3 is CASSTGTGFYNEQFF. For the CDR3, the DNA is TGTGCCAGCAGCACCGGGACAGGGTTCTACAATGAGCAGTTCTTC. This sequence joins TRBV12-3 or TRBV12-4 and TRBJ2-1, with 9 positions matching TRBD1. Trimming removed 6 bases from V and 3 bases from J; junction bases left unmatched: 6. This CDR3 region has 15 residues.

The chain is built from TRBV11-2 and TRBJ1-4; D gene unclear. The germline V gene encodes CDR1 SGHAT and CDR2 FQNNGV. The CDR3 length is 16 residues. Trimming took off 1 base at V and 4 bases at J, with 13 bases between the two ends. The CDR3 sequence: CASSLARSGDNEKLFF. CDR3 DNA: TGTGCCAGCAGCTTAGCGAGAAGCGGGGATAATGAAAAACTGTTTTTT. Supplemented by reference TRBV11-2 and TRBJ1-4, the full variable domain reads EAGVAQSPRYKIIEKRQSVAFWCNPISGHATLYWYQQILGQGPKLLIQFQNNGVVDDSQLPKDRFSAERLKGVDSTLKIQPAKLEDSAVYLCASSLARSGDNEKLFFGSGTQLSVL.

This clonotype was detected a few times. The gene calls are TRBV20-1 and TRBJ1-1; perhaps TRBD1 as D (5 bases). The CDR3 covers 13 residues. Germline values: CDR1 DFQATT, CDR2 SNEGSKA (reference sequence). DNA for the CDR3: TGCAGCCCACGGGGGATAATGAACACTGAAGCTTTCTTT. Translating gives CSPRGIMNTEAFF.

This clonotype occurred many times. The chain links TRBV7-2 to TRBJ2-6; no reliable D call. Germline CDR1 reads SGHTA; CDR2 reads FQGNSA. Between the trimmed V and J ends, which lost 5 bases and 4 bases, there was a span of 12 bases. The CDR3 length is 15 residues. The CDR3 coding sequence is TGTGCCAGCAGCGTCTCTATGTCCGGGGCCAACGTCCTGACTTTC. Amino acids: CASSVSMSGANVLTF.

This clonotype was detected ten times or more. The gene calls are TRBV27 and TRBJ2-7, with D possibly TRBD2 on 6 matching bases. The CDR3 extends over 13 amino acids. The V end lost 3 bases, the J end lost 4 bases, and 10 bases lay between the germline ends. From germline, CDR1 is MNHEY and CDR2 SMNVEV (reference sequence). The CDR3 reads CASSFAAGYEQYV. Written as DNA, the CDR3 is TGTGCCAGCAGTTTTGCTGCGGGGTACGAGCAGTACGTC.

This clonotype showed up many times. The chain combines TRBV6-5 with TRBJ2-3; D perhaps matches TRBD2 (6 bases). The CDR3 is 16 amino acids. With 5 bases removed from V and 2 bases from J, the gap between germline ends came to 17 bases. Germline V gene lookup returns CDR1 MNHEY and CDR2 SVGAGI. The CDR3 DNA reads TGTGCCAGCAGTCACCGTGGCAGGGACTCCACAGATACGCAGTATTTT. It specifies CASSHRGRDSTDTQYF.

This clonotype turned up a few times. V gene TRBV20-1 combines with J gene TRBJ2-3; D is uncertain. CDR1 is DFQATT, CDR2 SNEGSKA, per germline (reference sequence). Trimming took off 1 base at V and 0 bases at J, with 23 bases between the two ends. The CDR3 contains 19 residues. The CDR3 DNA reads TGCAGTGCTAGAGCTCGCCTAACGGAACGTACCGCTAGCACAGATACGCAGTATTTT. Protein product: CSARARLTERTASTDTQYF.

The rearrangement joins TRBV7-9 to TRBJ2-2, with 8 bases identical to TRBD1. Germline V gene sequence: CDR1 SEHNR, CDR2 FQNEAQ (reference sequence). The CDR3 length is 16 residues. V shed 5 bases, J shed 3 bases, and the junction held 8 bases outside the gene matches. CDR3 amino acids: CASSLTGAGDTGELFF. The CDR3 DNA sequence: TGTGCCAGCAGCCTGACAGGGGCAGGGGACACCGGGGAGCTGTTTTTT.

Only a few counts were recorded for this clonotype. The genes are TRBV3-1 and TRBJ2-5, with D perhaps matching TRBD1 (5 bases). The CDR3 runs 14 residues. V lost 0 bases and J lost 5, with 10 bases in between. Germline lookup yields CDR1 LGHDT and CDR2 YNNKEL (reference sequence). CDR3 DNA sequence: TGTGCCAGCAGCCAAGAATTTCAGGGCGAGACCCAGTACTTC. Translating it yields CASSQEFQGETQYF.

A few counts support this clonotype. The V and J genes are TRBV6-1 and TRBJ2-5; D is ambiguous. The CDR3 has 14 residues. Looked up from germline, CDR1 is MNHNS and CDR2 is SASEGT. With 9 bases removed from V and 1 base from J, the gap between germline ends came to 15 bases. The CDR3 protein is CASATFNSQETQYF. CDR3 DNA: TGTGCCAGTGCGACGTTTAATAGCCAAGAGACCCAGTACTTC.

Ten or more counts support this clonotype. CDR3 nucleotides: TGTGCCAGCAGGGACGACATGGGGCCGCGGCAGTTCTTC. Amino acids: CASRDDMGPRQFF. The rearrangement joins TRBV9 to TRBJ2-1, with D tentatively TRBD1 (5 bases). V was cut by 5 bases and J by 12 bases, with 18 bases left in between. This CDR3 has 13 amino acids. The germline V gene has CDR1 SGDLS and CDR2 YYNGEE. Full variable domain (rest looked up from reference TRBV9 and TRBJ2-1): DSGVTQTPKHLITATGQRVTLRCSPRSGDLSVYWYQQSLDQGLQFLIQYYNGEERAKGNILERFSAQQFPDLHSELNLSSLELGDSALYFCASRDDMGPRQFFGPGTRLTVL.

This clonotype was seen ten or more times. The chain employs TRBV20-1 and TRBJ2-1; 12 bases match TRBD2. CDR3 length equals 16 residues. Trimming removed 6 bases from V and 7 bases from J; junction bases left unmatched: 13. Germline values: CDR1 DFQATT, CDR2 SNEGSKA (reference sequence). This CDR3 reads CSAPPLGLAGSNEQFF. In DNA form, the CDR3 reads TGCAGTGCCCCCCCCCTTGGACTAGCGGGGTCAAATGAGCAGTTCTTC.

The rearrangement uses TRBV5-1 and TRBJ1-3; D unclear. Trimming removed 4 bases from V and 0 bases from J, with 8 bases in between. The V gene's germline CDR1 is SGHRS and CDR2 YFSETQ. The CDR3 is 14 amino acids. CDR3 in amino acids: CASSLTSSGNTIYF. In DNA form, the CDR3 reads TGCGCCAGCAGCCTTACGTCCTCTGGAAACACCATATATTTT.

The chain joins TRBV12-3 or TRBV12-4 to TRBJ2-3; 14 bases match TRBD2. The ends lost 6 bases at V and 6 bases at J; junction bases unmatched: 8. The CDR3 totals 16 residues. CDR3 loop: CASSPGTSGGRDTQYF. Written as DNA, the CDR3 is TGTGCCAGCAGCCCCGGGACTAGCGGGGGACGGGATACGCAGTATTTT.

This clonotype was recorded many times. The V and J genes are TRBV5-1 and TRBJ2-1; 8 bases fit TRBD2. CDR1 is SGHRS and CDR2 is YFSETQ in the germline V gene. V trimming: 4 bases; J trimming: 9 bases; junction bases outside the gene matches: 12. CDR3 length equals 15 residues. The CDR3, as DNA: TGCGCCAGCAGCGAGGGTACCGGGACTAGTTTTGAGCAGTTCTTC. Translating it yields CASSEGTGTSFEQFF.

The chain joins TRBV9 to TRBJ2-1; 7 nucleotides match TRBD2. This CDR3 is built from 14 residues. Trimming cost V 4 bases and J 6 bases; bases outside gene matches: 7. CDR1 SGDLS and CDR2 YYNGEE come from the germline V gene. The CDR3 is CASSFRGDLNEQFF. CDR3 coding DNA: TGTGCCAGCAGCTTCCGGGGGGATCTCAATGAGCAGTTCTTC.

This clonotype was seen many times. The chain uses TRBV20-1 and TRBJ2-2, with 7 bases aligning to TRBD1. With 0 bases clipped from V and 7 bases from J, the junction kept 5 bases outside the gene matches. Germline lookup yields CDR1 DFQATT and CDR2 SNEGSKA (reference sequence). The CDR3 has 14 amino acids. CDR3 sequence reads: CSARDDRVGGELFF. CDR3 nucleotide sequence: TGCAGTGCTAGAGATGACAGGGTCGGCGGGGAGCTGTTTTTT.

V and J are TRBV20-1 and TRBJ1-1, with D possibly matching TRBD1 (6 bases). This CDR3 spans 12 amino acids. Germline V gives CDR1 DFQATT, CDR2 SNEGSKA (reference sequence). Trimming removed 5 bases from V and 4 bases from J, with 11 bases in between. The CDR3 nucleotides are TGCAGTGCTCACAGGGTCGGCACTGAAGCTTTCTTT. Translated, it gives CSAHRVGTEAFF.